This T cell receptor (beta chain) is from a study of identical twins. Findings of the study overall: Modelling underestimated the level of out-of-frame TCR alpha sharing observed in monozygotic twins. Twins' surplus sharing was weaker for beta out-of-frame sequences. A lower insertion count was a feature of abundant cord blood beta clonotypes, with no such feature in memory repertoires.

A universal primer site was incorporated via template switching, and the cDNA contained unique molecular identifiers. TCRdb re-derived calls from the 5' RACE reads in MiXCR, one entry per CDR3 protein. Among 200,000 to 250,000 distinct CDR3 sequences listed, 10% were seen once. This CDR3 comprises 15 residues. V shed 2 bases and J 5 bases; nucleotides not matched to a gene: 8. Germline V gene data show CDR1 as DFQATT and CDR2 as SNEGSKA (reference sequence). As for this clonotype: Its antigen remains unidentified.

This chain joins TRBV20-1 and TRBJ2-2; 7 bases map to TRBD1. The receptor comes from a man aged 50 to 59 in good health. Specimen: memory T cells sorted from blood. DNA of the CDR3: TGCAGTGCTAGAAAAGGGGGCCCGAGAACCGGGGAGCTGTTTTTT. Its translation is CSARKGGPRTGELFF.